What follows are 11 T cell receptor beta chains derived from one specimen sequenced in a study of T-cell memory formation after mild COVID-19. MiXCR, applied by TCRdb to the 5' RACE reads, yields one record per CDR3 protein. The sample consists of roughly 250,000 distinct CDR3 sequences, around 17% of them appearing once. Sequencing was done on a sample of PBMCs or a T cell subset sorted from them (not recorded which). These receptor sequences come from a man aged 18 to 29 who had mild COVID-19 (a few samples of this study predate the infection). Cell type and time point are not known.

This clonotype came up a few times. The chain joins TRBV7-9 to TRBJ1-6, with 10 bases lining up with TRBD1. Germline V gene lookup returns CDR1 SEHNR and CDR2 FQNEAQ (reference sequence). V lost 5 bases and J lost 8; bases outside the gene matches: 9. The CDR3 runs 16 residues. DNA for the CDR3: TGTGCCAGCAGCCTGCAGACCGGGACAGGGGATTCACCCCTCCACTTT. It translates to CASSLQTGTGDSPLHF.

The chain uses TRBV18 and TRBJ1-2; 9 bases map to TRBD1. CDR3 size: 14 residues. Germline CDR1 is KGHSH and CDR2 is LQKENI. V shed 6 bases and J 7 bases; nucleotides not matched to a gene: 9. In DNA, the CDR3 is TGTGCCAGCTCGCCGGGACAGGGCGGTGTTGGCTACACCTTC. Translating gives CASSPGQGGVGYTF.

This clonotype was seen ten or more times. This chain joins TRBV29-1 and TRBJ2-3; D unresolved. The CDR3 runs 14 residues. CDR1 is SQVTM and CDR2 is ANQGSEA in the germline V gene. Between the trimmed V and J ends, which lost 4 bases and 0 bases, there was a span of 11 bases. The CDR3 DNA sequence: TGCAGCGTTGCGACTGCTAGTAGCACAGATACGCAGTATTTT. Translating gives CSVATASSTDTQYF.

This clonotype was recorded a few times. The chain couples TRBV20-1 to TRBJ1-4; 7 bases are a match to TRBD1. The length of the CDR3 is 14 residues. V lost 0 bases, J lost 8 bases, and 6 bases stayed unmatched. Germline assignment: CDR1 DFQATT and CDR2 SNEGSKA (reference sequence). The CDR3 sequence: CSARDAGGVEKLFF. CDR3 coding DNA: TGCAGTGCTAGAGATGCAGGGGGAGTGGAAAAACTGTTTTTT.

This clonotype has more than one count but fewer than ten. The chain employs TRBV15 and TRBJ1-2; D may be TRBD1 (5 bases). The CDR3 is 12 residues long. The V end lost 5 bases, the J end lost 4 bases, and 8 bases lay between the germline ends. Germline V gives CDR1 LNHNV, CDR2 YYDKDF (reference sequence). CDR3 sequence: CATSGAGYGYTF. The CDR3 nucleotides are TGTGCCACCAGCGGGGCGGGCTATGGCTACACCTTC.

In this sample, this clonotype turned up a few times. CDR3 sequence: CSASVPGLNTEAFF. CDR3 coding DNA: TGCAGTGCTAGCGTGCCAGGGCTGAACACTGAAGCTTTCTTT. The V gene is TRBV20-1, the J gene TRBJ1-1; TRBD1 is a possible D gene (5 bases). The germline V gene encodes CDR1 DFQATT and CDR2 SNEGSKA (reference sequence). The CDR3 length is 14 residues. Trimming pared 3 bases from V and 0 bases from J, leaving 11 bases between.

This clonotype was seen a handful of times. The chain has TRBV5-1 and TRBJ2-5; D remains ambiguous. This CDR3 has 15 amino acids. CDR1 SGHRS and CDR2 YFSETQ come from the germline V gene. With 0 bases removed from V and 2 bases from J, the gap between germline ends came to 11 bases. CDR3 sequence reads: CASSLAGQRQETQYF. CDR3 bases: TGCGCCAGCAGCTTGGCCGGGCAACGACAAGAGACCCAGTACTTC.

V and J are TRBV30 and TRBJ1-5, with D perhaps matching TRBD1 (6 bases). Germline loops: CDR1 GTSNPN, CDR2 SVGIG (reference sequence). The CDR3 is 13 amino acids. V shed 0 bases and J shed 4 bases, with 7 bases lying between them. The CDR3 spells CAWSVRGNQPQHF. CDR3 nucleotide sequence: TGTGCCTGGAGTGTTAGGGGGAATCAGCCCCAGCATTTT. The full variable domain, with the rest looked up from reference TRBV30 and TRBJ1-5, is SQTIHQWPATLVQPVGSPLSLECTVEGTSNPNLYWYRQAAGRGLQLLFYSVGIGQISSEVPQNLSASRPQDRQFILSSKKLLLSDSGFYLCAWSVRGNQPQHFGDGTRLSIL.

Here the CDR3 reads CASSFQGATYGYTF. The CDR3 DNA reads as TGTGCCAGCAGTTTCCAGGGAGCTACCTATGGCTACACCTTC. The J gene is TRBJ1-2, the V gene TRBV6-5, with D tentatively TRBD1 (5 bases). The CDR3 length is 14 residues. V shed 4 bases and J shed 4 bases, with 13 bases lying between them. From germline, CDR1 is MNHEY and CDR2 SVGAGI.

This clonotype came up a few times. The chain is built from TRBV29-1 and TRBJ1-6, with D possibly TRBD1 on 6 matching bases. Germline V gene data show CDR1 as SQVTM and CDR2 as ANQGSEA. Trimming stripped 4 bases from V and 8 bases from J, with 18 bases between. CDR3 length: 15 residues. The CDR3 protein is CSVATRQGKDSPLHF. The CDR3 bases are TGCAGCGTTGCGACACGGCAGGGGAAGGATTCACCCCTCCACTTT.

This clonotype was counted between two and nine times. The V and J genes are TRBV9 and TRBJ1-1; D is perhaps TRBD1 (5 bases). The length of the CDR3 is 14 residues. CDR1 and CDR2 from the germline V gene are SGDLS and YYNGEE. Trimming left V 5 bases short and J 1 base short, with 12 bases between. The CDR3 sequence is CASRRQTENTEAFF. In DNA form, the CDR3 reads TGTGCCAGCAGGAGACAGACGGAGAACACTGAAGCTTTCTTT.